This T cell receptor (beta chain) was sequenced in a study of T cell responses to AZD1222 COVID-19 vaccine. Study-wide context: Samples with a second dose at about 4 or about 12 weeks were pooled together.

The assay was immunoSEQ multiplex PCR, and TCRdb's table has in-frame clones only and misses some. The sample holds just under 35,000 clones, 70% to 90% seen once. Regarding the study as a whole: Baseline seropositives among AZD1222 recipients totaled only five to seven. Among the donors, most were white British and more were female, and clonal diversity was possibly underestimated.

Details on this clone: Its specificity is not known.

Germline lookup yields CDR1 WNHNN and CDR2 SYGVQD (reference sequence). The CDR3 spans 14 residues. V lost 6 bases and J lost 5, with 16 bases in between. The sequencing here drew on peripheral blood, taken on day 0 of AZD1222 vaccination. The gene calls are TRBV10-1 and TRBJ1-1; no firm D call. The sequence was obtained from an adult in good health. CDR3 in amino acids: CASSLTQMGTEAFF. CDR3 in DNA: TGCGCCAGCAGCTTAACCCAGATGGGTACTGAAGCTTTCTTT.